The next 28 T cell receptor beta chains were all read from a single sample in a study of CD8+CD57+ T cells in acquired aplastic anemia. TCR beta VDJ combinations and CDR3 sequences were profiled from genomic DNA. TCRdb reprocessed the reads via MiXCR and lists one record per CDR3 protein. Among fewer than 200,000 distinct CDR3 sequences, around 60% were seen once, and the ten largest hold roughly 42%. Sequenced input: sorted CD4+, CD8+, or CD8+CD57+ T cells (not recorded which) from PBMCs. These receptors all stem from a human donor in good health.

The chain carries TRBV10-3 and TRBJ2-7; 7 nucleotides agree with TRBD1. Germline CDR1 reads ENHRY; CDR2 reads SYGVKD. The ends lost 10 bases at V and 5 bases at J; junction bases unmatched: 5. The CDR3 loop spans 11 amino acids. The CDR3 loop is CATKTGHEQYF. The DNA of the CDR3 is TGTGCCACCAAGACAGGGCACGAGCAGTACTTC.

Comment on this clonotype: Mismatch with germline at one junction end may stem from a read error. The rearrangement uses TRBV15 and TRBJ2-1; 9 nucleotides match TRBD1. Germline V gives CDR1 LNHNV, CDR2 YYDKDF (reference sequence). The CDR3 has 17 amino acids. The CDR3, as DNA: TGCGCCACCAGCAGCTTCAGGTCGGGACAGGGATTGAATGAGCAGTTCTTC. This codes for CATSSFRSGQGLNEQFF.

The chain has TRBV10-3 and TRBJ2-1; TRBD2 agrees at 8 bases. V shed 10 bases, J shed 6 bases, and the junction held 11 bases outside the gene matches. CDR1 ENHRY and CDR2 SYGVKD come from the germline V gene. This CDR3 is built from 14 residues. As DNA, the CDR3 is TGTGCCACCTCGGGGGGGCCGAGTACCAATGAGCAGTTCTTC. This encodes CATSGGPSTNEQFF.

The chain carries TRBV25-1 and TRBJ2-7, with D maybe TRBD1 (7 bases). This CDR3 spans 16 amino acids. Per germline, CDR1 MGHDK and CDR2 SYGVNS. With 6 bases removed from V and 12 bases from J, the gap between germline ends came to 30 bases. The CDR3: CASRTHRGAEPGVPYF. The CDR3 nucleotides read TGTGCCAGCAGAACCCACAGGGGTGCCGAGCCGGGGGTTCCGTACTTC.

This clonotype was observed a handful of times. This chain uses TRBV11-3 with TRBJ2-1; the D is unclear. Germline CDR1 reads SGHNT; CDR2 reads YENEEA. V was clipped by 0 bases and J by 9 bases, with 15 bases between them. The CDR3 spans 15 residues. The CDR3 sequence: CASSLDVGRLGEQFF. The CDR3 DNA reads TGTGCCAGCAGCTTAGACGTGGGTCGCTTGGGTGAGCAGTTCTTC.

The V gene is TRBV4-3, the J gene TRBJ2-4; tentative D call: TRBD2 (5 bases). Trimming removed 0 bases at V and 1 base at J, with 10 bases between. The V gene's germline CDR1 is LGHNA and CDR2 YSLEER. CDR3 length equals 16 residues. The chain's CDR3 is CASSQERDQAKNIQYF. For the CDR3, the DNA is TGCGCCAGCAGCCAAGAGAGGGATCAGGCCAAAAACATTCAGTACTTC.

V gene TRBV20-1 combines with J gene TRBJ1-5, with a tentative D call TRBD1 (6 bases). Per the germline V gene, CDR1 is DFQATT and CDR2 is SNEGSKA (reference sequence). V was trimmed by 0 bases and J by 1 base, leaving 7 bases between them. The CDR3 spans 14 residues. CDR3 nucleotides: TGCAGTGCTAGAGACAGGGGCAGCAATCAGCCCCAGCATTTT. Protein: CSARDRGSNQPQHF.

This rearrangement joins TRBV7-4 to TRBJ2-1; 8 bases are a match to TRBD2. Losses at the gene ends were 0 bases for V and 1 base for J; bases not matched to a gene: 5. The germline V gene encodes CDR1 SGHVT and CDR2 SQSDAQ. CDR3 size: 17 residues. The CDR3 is CASSLAVASGSYNEQFF. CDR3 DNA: TGTGCCAGCAGCTTAGCGGTCGCTAGCGGGTCCTACAATGAGCAGTTCTTC.

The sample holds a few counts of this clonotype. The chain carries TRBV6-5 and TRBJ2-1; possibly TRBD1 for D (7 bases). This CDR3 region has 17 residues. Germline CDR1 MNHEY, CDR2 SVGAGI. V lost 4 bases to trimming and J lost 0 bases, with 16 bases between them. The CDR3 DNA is TGTGCCAGCAGTTTCTTAGCAGGGGGGAGCTCCTACAATGAGCAGTTCTTC. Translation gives CASSFLAGGSSYNEQFF.

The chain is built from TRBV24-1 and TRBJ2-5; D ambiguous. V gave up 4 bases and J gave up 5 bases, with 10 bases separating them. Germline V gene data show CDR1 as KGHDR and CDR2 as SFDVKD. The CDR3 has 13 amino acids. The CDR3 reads CATSEDHSETQYF. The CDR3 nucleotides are TGTGCCACCAGTGAAGATCACTCGGAGACCCAGTACTTC.

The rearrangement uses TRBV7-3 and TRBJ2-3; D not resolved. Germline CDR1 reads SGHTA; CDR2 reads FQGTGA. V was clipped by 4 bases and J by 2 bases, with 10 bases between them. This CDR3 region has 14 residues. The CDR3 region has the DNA TGTGCCAGCAGCTCGCGGACCAACACAGATACGCAGTATTTT. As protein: CASSSRTNTDTQYF.

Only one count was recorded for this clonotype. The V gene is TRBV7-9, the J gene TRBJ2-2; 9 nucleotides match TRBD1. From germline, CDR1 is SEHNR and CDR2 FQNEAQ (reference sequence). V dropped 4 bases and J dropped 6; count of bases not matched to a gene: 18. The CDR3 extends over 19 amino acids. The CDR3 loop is CASSSRPGQGLMRAGELFF. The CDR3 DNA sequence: TGTGCCAGCAGCTCTCGTCCGGGACAGGGCCTTATGAGGGCCGGGGAGCTGTTTTTT.

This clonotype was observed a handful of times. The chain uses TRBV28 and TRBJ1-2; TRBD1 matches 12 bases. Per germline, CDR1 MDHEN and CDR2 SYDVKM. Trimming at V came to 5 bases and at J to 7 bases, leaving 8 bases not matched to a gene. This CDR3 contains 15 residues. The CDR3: CASSPGGTGGFGYTF. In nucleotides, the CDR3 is TGTGCCAGCAGTCCCGGGGGGACAGGGGGCTTTGGCTACACCTTC.

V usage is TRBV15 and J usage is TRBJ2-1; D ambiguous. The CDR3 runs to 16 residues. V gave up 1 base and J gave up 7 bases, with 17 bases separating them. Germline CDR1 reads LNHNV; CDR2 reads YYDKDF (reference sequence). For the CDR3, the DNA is TGTGCCACCAGCAGAGGAGGCCGGCTCCAGTATAATGAGCAGTTCTTC. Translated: CATSRGGRLQYNEQFF.

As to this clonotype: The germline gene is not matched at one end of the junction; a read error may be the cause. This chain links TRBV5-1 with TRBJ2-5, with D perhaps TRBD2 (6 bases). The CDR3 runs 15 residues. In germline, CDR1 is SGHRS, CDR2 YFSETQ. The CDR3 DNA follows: TGCGCCGGCAGCTTGGGACTGGCGGTACAAGAGACCCAGTACTTC. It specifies CAGSLGLAVQETQYF.

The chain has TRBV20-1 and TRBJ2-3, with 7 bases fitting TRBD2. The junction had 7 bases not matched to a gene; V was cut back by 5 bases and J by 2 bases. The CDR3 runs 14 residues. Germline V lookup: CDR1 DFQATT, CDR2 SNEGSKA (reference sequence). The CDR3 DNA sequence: TGCAGTGCTCAGCGGGGTGGGGACACAGATACGCAGTATTTT. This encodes CSAQRGGDTDTQYF.

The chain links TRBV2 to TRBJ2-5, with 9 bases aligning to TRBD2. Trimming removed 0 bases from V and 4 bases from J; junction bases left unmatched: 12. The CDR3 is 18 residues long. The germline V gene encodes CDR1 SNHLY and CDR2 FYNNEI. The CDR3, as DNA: TGTGCCAGCAGTGAAGCGATAGCCTTTGCGGGAGGGCCAGAGACCCAGTACTTC. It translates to CASSEAIAFAGGPETQYF. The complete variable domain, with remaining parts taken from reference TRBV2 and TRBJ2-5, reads EPEVTQTPSHQVTQMGQEVILRCVPISNHLYFYWYRQILGQKVEFLVSFYNNEISEKSEIFDDQFSVERPDGSNFTLKIRSTKLEDSAMYFCASSEAIAFAGGPETQYFGPGTRLLVL.

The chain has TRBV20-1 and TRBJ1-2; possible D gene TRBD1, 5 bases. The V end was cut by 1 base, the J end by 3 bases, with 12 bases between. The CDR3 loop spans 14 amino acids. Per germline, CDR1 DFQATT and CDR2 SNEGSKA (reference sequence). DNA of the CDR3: TGCAGTGCTAGAGGGGACTTAGGGGACTATGGCTACACCTTC. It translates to CSARGDLGDYGYTF.

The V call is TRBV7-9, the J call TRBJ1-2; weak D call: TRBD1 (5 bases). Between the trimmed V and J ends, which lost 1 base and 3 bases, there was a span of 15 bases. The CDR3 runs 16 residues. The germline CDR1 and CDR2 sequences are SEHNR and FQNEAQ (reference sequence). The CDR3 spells CASSLVLSAGHYGYTF. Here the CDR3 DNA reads TGTGCCAGCAGCTTAGTCCTGTCGGCGGGACACTATGGCTACACCTTC.

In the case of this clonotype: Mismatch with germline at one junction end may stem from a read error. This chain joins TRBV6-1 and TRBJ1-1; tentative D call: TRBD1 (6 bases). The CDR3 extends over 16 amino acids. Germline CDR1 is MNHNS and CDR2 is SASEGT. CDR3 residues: CASSPREAGENTEAFF. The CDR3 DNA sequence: TGCGCCAGCAGCCCCAGAGAGGCAGGGGAAAACACTGAAGCTTTCTTT.

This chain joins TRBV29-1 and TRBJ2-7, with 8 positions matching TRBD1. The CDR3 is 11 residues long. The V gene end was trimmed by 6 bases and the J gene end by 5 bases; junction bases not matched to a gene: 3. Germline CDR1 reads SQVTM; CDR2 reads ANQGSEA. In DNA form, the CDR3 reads TGCAGCGTGCGACAGGGGAACGAGCAGTACTTC. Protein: CSVRQGNEQYF.

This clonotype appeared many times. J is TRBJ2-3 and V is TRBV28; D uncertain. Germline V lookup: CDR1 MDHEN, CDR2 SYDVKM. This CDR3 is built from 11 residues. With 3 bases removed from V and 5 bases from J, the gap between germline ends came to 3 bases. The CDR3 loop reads CASSFGDTQYF. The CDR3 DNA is TGTGCCAGCAGTTTCGGAGATACGCAGTATTTT.

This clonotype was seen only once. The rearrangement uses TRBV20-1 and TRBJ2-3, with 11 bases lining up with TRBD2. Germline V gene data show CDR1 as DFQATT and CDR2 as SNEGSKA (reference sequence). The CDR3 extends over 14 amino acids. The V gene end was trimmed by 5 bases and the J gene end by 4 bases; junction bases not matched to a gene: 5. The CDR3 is CSAPGLAAADTQYF. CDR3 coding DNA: TGCAGTGCTCCGGGACTAGCGGCGGCAGATACGCAGTATTTT.

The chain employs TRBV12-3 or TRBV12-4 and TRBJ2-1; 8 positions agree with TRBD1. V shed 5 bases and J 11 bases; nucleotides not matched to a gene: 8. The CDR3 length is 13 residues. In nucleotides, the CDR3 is TGTGCCAGCAGTCCCTCCCGGACAGGGAAGCAGTTCTTC. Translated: CASSPSRTGKQFF.

The CDR3 DNA is TGCAGTGCTAGTTCACCTGACACTGAAGCTTTCTTT. Encoded protein: CSASSPDTEAFF. This rearrangement joins TRBV20-1 to TRBJ1-1; D is ambiguous. Germline-derived CDR1 and CDR2 are DFQATT and SNEGSKA (reference sequence). The CDR3 extends over 12 amino acids. V dropped 3 bases and J dropped 3 bases, with 8 bases sitting between them.

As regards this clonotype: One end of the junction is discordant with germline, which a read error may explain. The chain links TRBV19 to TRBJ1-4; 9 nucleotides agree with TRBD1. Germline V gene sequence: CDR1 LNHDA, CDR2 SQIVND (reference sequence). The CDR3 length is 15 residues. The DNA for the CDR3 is TGTGCCAGCAGTATACAACGGACAGGGGATGAAAAACTGTTTTTT. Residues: CASSIQRTGDEKLFF.

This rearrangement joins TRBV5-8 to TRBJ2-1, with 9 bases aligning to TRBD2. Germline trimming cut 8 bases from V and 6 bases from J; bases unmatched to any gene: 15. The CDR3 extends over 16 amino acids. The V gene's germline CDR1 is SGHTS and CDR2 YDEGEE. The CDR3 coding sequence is TGTGCCAGTAGTGCACCCGGGACTAGCTCGGGCAATGAGCAGTTCTTC. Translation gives CASSAPGTSSGNEQFF.

CDR3 sequence (DNA): TGTGCCAGCAGCTTAGACAGGGGCAATCAGCCCCAGCATTTT. Its protein product is CASSLDRGNQPQHF. The chain has TRBV7-8 and TRBJ1-5; D possibly corresponds to TRBD1 (6 bases). The germline gives CDR1 SGHVS, CDR2 FQNEAQ. The CDR3 spans 14 residues. The V and J ends lost 1 base and 2 bases respectively, with 6 bases between them.